Detailed here is one T cell receptor (beta chain). Clones were sequenced by immunoSEQ multiplex PCR, and TCRdb holds only the in-frame ones, with some missing. The data contain approximately 13,000 clones, 30% of them singletons. Germline CDR1 is SGHTA and CDR2 is FQGTGA. V lost 4 bases, J lost 1 base, and 7 bases lay in between. The CDR3 runs 13 residues. These data come from a study of graft-versus-host responses after intestinal transplantation. Study findings and constraints: Ileal or blood samples showed some GvH clones first, and such clones were also found in recipient marrow.

Irradiated, violet-dye-labeled stimulator cells, around 200,000 in number, were plated with around 200,000 CFSE-labeled responder cells. Sorting was performed after the reaction on proliferating CFSE-low CD3+CD4+ and CD3+CD8+ responders. Here the sequenced sample was alloreactive CD8+ T cells from a mixed lymphocyte reaction culture, taken before intestinal transplant. Noted subset: CFSE-low proliferating T cells sorted from approximately 6-day pre-transplant mixed lymphocyte reaction (GvH or HvG direction). The TCR was taken from a human patient who received an intestinal transplant. The chain joins TRBV7-3 to TRBJ1-1; D uncertain. CDR3 region: CASSSSQNTEAFF. The CDR3 DNA follows: TGTGCCAGCAGCTCATCCCAGAACACTGAAGCTTTCTTT.